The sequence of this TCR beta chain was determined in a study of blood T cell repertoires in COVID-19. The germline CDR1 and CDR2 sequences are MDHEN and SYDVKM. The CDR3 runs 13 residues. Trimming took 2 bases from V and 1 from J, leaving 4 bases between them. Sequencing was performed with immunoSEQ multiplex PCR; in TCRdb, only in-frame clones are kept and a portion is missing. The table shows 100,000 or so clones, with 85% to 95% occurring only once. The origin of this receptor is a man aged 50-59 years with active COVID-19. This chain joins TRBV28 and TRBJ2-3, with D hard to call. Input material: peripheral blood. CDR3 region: CASSLGGTDTQYF. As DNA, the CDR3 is TGTGCCAGCAGTTTAGGAGGCACAGATACGCAGTATTTT.